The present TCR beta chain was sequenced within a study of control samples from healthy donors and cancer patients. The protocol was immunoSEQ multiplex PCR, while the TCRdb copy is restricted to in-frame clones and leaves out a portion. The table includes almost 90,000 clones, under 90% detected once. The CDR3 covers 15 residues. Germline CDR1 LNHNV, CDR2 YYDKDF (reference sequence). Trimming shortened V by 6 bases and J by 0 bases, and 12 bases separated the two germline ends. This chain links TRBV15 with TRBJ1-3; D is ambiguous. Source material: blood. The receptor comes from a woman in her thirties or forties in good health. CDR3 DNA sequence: TGTGCCACCAGGCCAAGAGACCACTCTGGAAACACCATATATTTT. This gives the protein CATRPRDHSGNTIYF.